The present T cell receptor (beta chain) was sequenced within a study of post-analysis software for immune sequencing data (dated by TCRdb to 2015 to 2017). In terms of the full investigation: Disease courses on record covered relapsing-remitting, secondary progressive and progressive-relapsing multiple sclerosis, though some patients had no subtype annotation. The patient repertoires were compared against approximately ten previously published healthy control repertoires obtained from donors aged about 6 to 28 years. A subset of samples was prepared in parallel using single-end sample barcoding, then pooled and co-amplified after Illumina adapter ligation. Beyond this particular receptor, the publication reports: The multiple sclerosis patient group was slightly younger than the control group. Patients showed significantly higher frequencies than controls for about 5 TRBV segments, among them TRBV5-6, TRBV5-1 and TRBV20-1. Strong co-clustering of samples prepared in the same batch was shown by direct clustering with F measure, prompting a batch-effect correction. Multiple sclerosis patients had significantly lower normalized Chao1 diversity than controls, a result that suggests substantial peripheral T-cell clonal expansion.

TCR beta repertoires were profiled from peripheral blood of roughly twelve young patients with multiple sclerosis to demonstrate the VDJtools post-analysis software. The patients with multiple sclerosis were children and adolescents between roughly 6 and 17 years of age. Details on this clonotype: This receptor's antigen is unknown. Per-base qualities were not stored, and no clone one base away is much larger.

V drops 6 bases and J drops 1 base, leaving 10 bases in between. The CDR3, cysteine through phenylalanine, is 15 amino acids long. The retained sequence is limited to the CDR3, 45 bases, with the frame set at the first base. The germline V gene provides CDR1 MNHNS and CDR2 SASEGT. The method behind the library was PCR. Sequencing relied on an Illumina HiSeq 2500. Unique molecular identifiers were incorporated into TCR beta cDNA libraries to reduce PCR and sequencing biases. Roughly 500,000 cDNA molecules were obtained per 1 to 10 million input T cells, so each molecule approximated one T cell. The same protocol used for the earlier healthy control dataset was applied to prepare and sequence the patient libraries. Within a given batch, samples were prepared together, multiplexed and sequenced on the same HiSeq lane. The authors processed their data as follows. MIGEC handled the raw barcoded reads, throwing out single-read molecular identifier groups before consensus assembly and CDR3 extraction. VDJtools was used for post-analysis of the clonotype tables, and diversity was normalized by down-sampling every dataset to the size of the smallest sample. In repertoire overlap clustering, CDR3 amino acid sequences, but not nucleotide sequences, were matched to correct batch-related cross-sample contamination. TCRdb handled the public reads itself, with Q25 trimming in fastp and clone calling in MiXCR, and kept productive beta chains. A single entry per CDR3 protein holds the most common genes and DNA from its merged rows. Clone size and V and J calls follow TCRdb, not the original study. For this sample there are over 300,000 distinct CDR3 sequences; roughly 35% appear just once. Roughly 12% of the sample is taken by the ten largest.

The sample comprised blood. The sequence joins TRBV6-1 to TRBJ1-6, and possibly TRBD1, on 5 matching bases. The origin of this receptor is a girl aged 10 to 17 with multiple sclerosis. The nucleotides are TGTGCCAGCAGCCACCAGGGTTCCTATAATTCACCCCTCCACTTT. Translated, this gives CASSHQGSYNSPLHF.